A single sample gave rise to the 8 T cell receptor beta chains below, sequenced in a study of early T cells in non-severe SARS-CoV-2 infection. In TCRdb, the 5' RACE reads were re-called with MiXCR into one record per CDR3 protein. The table shows roughly 35,000 distinct CDR3 sequences, with roughly 5.4% occurring only once. The specimen sequenced was whole blood. The receptors shown here come from an adult who was a healthcare worker with PCR-confirmed SARS-CoV-2 infection or an uninfected control (not recorded which).

This clonotype was seen only a few times. This sequence joins TRBV5-1 and TRBJ2-6; possibly TRBD1 for D (5 bases). Germline V gives CDR1 SGHRS, CDR2 YFSETQ. Trimming took 4 bases from V and 0 from J, leaving 14 bases between them. This CDR3 contains 17 residues. CDR3 loop: CASSPQGKPSGANVLTF. The CDR3 region has the DNA TGCGCCAGCAGCCCTCAGGGAAAACCCTCTGGGGCCAACGTCCTGACTTTC.

This clonotype was picked up many times. V and J are TRBV7-2 and TRBJ2-2; 8 bases are a match to TRBD2. Germline values: CDR1 SGHTA, CDR2 FQGNSA. The CDR3 runs to 13 residues. Trimming removed 8 bases from V and 3 bases from J; junction bases left unmatched: 2. The CDR3 DNA sequence: TGTGCCAGCGAGGGACTAGACACCGGGGAGCTGTTTTTT. It is translated as CASEGLDTGELFF.

V is TRBV11-2 and J is TRBJ2-3, with TRBD2 as a possible D gene (5 bases). The germline V gene encodes CDR1 SGHAT and CDR2 FQNNGV. V lost 0 bases and J 2 bases, leaving 12 bases between the germline ends. The CDR3 runs 16 residues. CDR3 in amino acids: CASSLEAAAPTDTQYF. CDR3 bases: TGTGCCAGCAGCTTAGAAGCGGCCGCCCCCACAGATACGCAGTATTTT.

This clonotype has ten or more counts. The chain couples TRBV4-3 to TRBJ2-3; 9 bases match TRBD2. The germline CDR1 and CDR2 sequences are LGHNA and YSLEER. The V segment lost 0 bases and the J segment 4 bases; nucleotides outside the gene matches: 14. This CDR3 is 19 amino acids long. CDR3 loop: CASSQDQGSRGGKADTQYF. CDR3 nucleotides: TGCGCCAGCAGCCAAGATCAGGGGTCGCGGGGGGGAAAGGCAGATACGCAGTATTTT.

On this clonotype itself: A read error may explain this, as a much larger clone is one base away. This sequence joins TRBV7-2 and TRBJ1-6; possible D gene TRBD1, 6 bases. In germline, CDR1 is SGHTA, CDR2 FQGNSA. This CDR3 comprises 13 residues. The DNA for the CDR3 is TGTGCCAGCAGGGACAGCTTAGGTTCATCCCTCCACTTT. It codes for CASRDSLGSSLHF.

This clonotype was recorded many times. The CDR3 loop reads CASSLRWDYGYTF. CDR3 nucleotides: TGTGCCAGCAGTTTAAGGTGGGACTATGGCTACACCTTC. This chain connects TRBV27 to TRBJ1-2, with D uncertain. The CDR3 sequence is 13 residues long. Germline CDR1 reads MNHEY; CDR2 reads SMNVEV (reference sequence). The germline V and J ends were trimmed by 2 bases and 3 bases, with 7 bases remaining between them.

This clonotype was counted many times. This chain joins TRBV7-9 and TRBJ1-5; TRBD1 might be the D (6 bases). This CDR3 comprises 13 residues. The V and J ends lost 6 bases and 5 bases respectively, with 11 bases between them. From germline, CDR1 is SEHNR and CDR2 FQNEAQ (reference sequence). CDR3 loop: CASSFNRDQPQHF. CDR3 in DNA: TGTGCCAGCAGTTTTAACAGGGATCAGCCCCAGCATTTT.

The rearrangement uses TRBV7-2 and TRBJ2-5; D unclear. The CDR3 has 14 amino acids. CDR1 and CDR2 (germline): SGHTA, FQGNSA. With 6 bases removed from V and 4 bases from J, the gap between germline ends came to 15 bases. Written as DNA, the CDR3 is TGTGCCAGCAGACCGCCGTCAGGACGAGAGACCCAGTACTTC. Translation gives CASRPPSGRETQYF.